A single sample is the source of the 32 T cell receptor beta chains below, sequenced in a study of molecular identifiers for immune sequencing clone quantification (dated by TCRdb to about 2018). Library preparation used PCR. The run used an Illumina MiSeq. TCRdb ran its own pipeline on the public reads, namely fastp trimming at Q25 and MiXCR clone calling, and kept in-frame beta chains. Each CDR3 protein gets just one entry, which takes the most common genes and DNA from the rows behind it. In this sample the table shows 40,000 to 45,000 distinct CDR3 sequences, about a fifth of which occur a single time. The ten most abundant clones make up more than 6% of the sample. Sequencing was performed on naive CD8+ T cells from blood, with Jurkat cell RNA spiked in. The cell subset or site label for this specimen denotes: FACS-sorted CD8+CD4-CCR7+CD45RA+ naive T cells. These receptors all come from a human donor in good health. Some libraries in this study had Jurkat cell RNA spiked in.

This clonotype was observed a handful of times. V gene TRBV9 combines with J gene TRBJ2-3; no definite D call. V was cut by 2 bases and J by 4 bases, with 11 bases left in between. This CDR3 is built from 14 residues. Germline V CDR1 and CDR2: SGDLS, YYNGEE. The CDR3 sequence: CASSVGPRPDTQYF. The CDR3 DNA reads TGTGCCAGCAGCGTGGGCCCCAGGCCAGATACGCAGTATTTT.

This clonotype was counted only a few times. The chain couples TRBV28 to TRBJ2-7; no reliable D call. Germline V lookup: CDR1 MDHEN, CDR2 SYDVKM. Trimming removed 6 bases at V and 1 base at J, with 10 bases between. This CDR3 is 13 amino acids long. The CDR3 DNA follows: TGTGCCAGCAGGGGCTATCTATCCTACGAGCAGTACTTC. Protein sequence: CASRGYLSYEQYF. The full variable domain, its missing parts supplied by reference TRBV28 and TRBJ2-7, is DVKVTQSSRYLVKRTGEKVFLECVQDMDHENMFWYRQDPGLGLRLIYFSYDVKMKEKGDIPEGYSVSREKKERFSLILESASTNQTSMYLCASRGYLSYEQYFGPGTRLTVT.

As concerns this clonotype: With a much larger clone just one base away, this may be a read error. This chain joins TRBV29-1 and TRBJ2-7; D is perhaps TRBD2 (5 bases). Germline CDR1 SQVTM, CDR2 ANQGSEA. This CDR3 contains 15 residues. The CDR3 coding sequence is TGCAGCGTTGAAACCCGGGGTAGGGTTCCCTACGTGCAGTACTTC. It is translated as CSVETRGRVPYVQYF.

This clonotype was found many times. The chain uses TRBV7-9 and TRBJ2-7; D ambiguous. V was cut by 5 bases and J by 7 bases, with 15 bases left in between. CDR3 length equals 13 residues. Germline V CDR1 and CDR2: SEHNR, FQNEAQ (reference sequence). This chain's CDR3 is CASSPDGPQEQYF. The CDR3, as DNA: TGTGCCAGCAGCCCGGACGGCCCACAGGAGCAGTACTTC.

In its sample, this clonotype was seen many times. The chain combines TRBV10-2 with TRBJ2-7; weak D call: TRBD2 (6 bases). V gave up 7 bases and J gave up 0 bases, with 7 bases separating them. Germline CDR1 and CDR2: WSHSY and SAAADI. The CDR3 is made up of 12 amino acids. The CDR3 DNA reads as TGCGCCAGCATCGGGGGCTCCTACGAGCAGTACTTC. Encoded protein: CASIGGSYEQYF.

With regard to this clonotype: A single base separates this from a much larger clone, so it may be a read error. V usage is TRBV7-8 and J usage is TRBJ2-1, with D perhaps matching TRBD1 or TRBD2 (5 bases each). Trimming stripped 2 bases from V and 7 bases from J, with 18 bases between. Germline V gives CDR1 SGHVS, CDR2 FQNEAQ. CDR3 size: 16 residues. CDR3 nucleotide sequence: TGTGCCAGCAGCTTACACCGGGGCAGGGTAGCAAATGAGCAGTTCTTC. Translated, it gives CASSLHRGRVANEQFF.

This clonotype was observed a few times. The chain recombines TRBV9 with TRBJ2-7; D is perhaps TRBD1 or TRBD2 (5 bases each). Germline V gene sequence: CDR1 SGDLS, CDR2 YYNGEE. Trimming took off 4 bases at V and 3 bases at J, with 11 bases between the two ends. The CDR3 spans 13 residues. CDR3 DNA: TGTGCCAGCAGCTCGGATGGGGGCTACGAGCAGTACTTC. Translating it yields CASSSDGGYEQYF.

Only a few counts were recorded for this clonotype. J is TRBJ2-5 and V is TRBV20-1; TRBD2 matches 8 bases. This CDR3 has 13 residues. CDR1 and CDR2 from the germline V gene are DFQATT and SNEGSKA (reference sequence). V lost 5 bases and J lost 3; bases outside the gene matches: 5. CDR3 region: CSARGLDKETQYF. The CDR3 DNA follows: TGCAGTGCTCGGGGACTAGATAAAGAGACCCAGTACTTC.

The sample holds many counts of this clonotype. V and J are TRBV9 and TRBJ2-1, with D possibly matching TRBD2 (5 bases). Trimming took off 2 bases at V and 4 bases at J, with 19 bases between the two ends. CDR1 and CDR2 from the germline V gene are SGDLS and YYNGEE. The CDR3 has 17 amino acids. The CDR3: CASSVALRVSGYNEQFF. The DNA for the CDR3 is TGTGCCAGCAGCGTGGCATTGAGGGTGTCCGGTTACAATGAGCAGTTCTTC.

Ten or more counts support this clonotype. The chain has TRBV7-9 and TRBJ2-6; D gene unclear. This CDR3 region has 14 residues. Germline CDR1 and CDR2: SEHNR and FQNEAQ (reference sequence). With 4 bases removed from V and 1 base from J, the gap between germline ends came to 5 bases. The CDR3 loop reads CASSSYSGANVLTF. The DNA of the CDR3 is TGTGCCAGCAGCTCGTATTCTGGGGCCAACGTCCTGACTTTC. The full variable domain, its missing parts supplied by reference TRBV7-9 and TRBJ2-6, is DTGVSQNPRHKITKRGQNVTFRCDPISEHNRLYWYRQTLGQGPEFLTYFQNEAQLEKSRLLSDRFSAERPKGSFSTLEIQRTEQGDSAMYLCASSSYSGANVLTFGAGSRLTVL.

V and J are TRBV7-6 and TRBJ2-1; D is unclear. Per germline, CDR1 SGHVS and CDR2 FNYEAQ. V was trimmed by 0 bases and J by 0 bases, leaving 9 bases between them. This CDR3 region has 16 residues. CDR3 sequence: CASSLAEFSSYNEQFF. In DNA, the CDR3 is TGTGCCAGCAGCTTAGCGGAGTTTAGCTCCTACAATGAGCAGTTCTTC.

As for this clonotype: This could be a read error, since a much larger clone is one nucleotide away. V gene TRBV2 combines with J gene TRBJ1-3; D gene ambiguous. Germline V gene lookup returns CDR1 SNHLY and CDR2 FYNNEI. This CDR3 comprises 14 residues. This CDR3 reads CASSPGSSGNTIHF. The CDR3 DNA reads as TGTGCCAGCAGCCCGGGAAGCTCTGGAAACACCATACATTTT.

This rearrangement joins TRBV12-3 or TRBV12-4 to TRBJ1-2; D ambiguous. The CDR3 is 12 residues long. Trimming removed 6 bases at V and 5 bases at J, with 10 bases between. The CDR3 DNA reads as TGTGCCAGCAGCAACAACCTGTATGGCTACACCTTC. Translating gives CASSNNLYGYTF.

This clonotype was observed at least ten times. The V and J genes are TRBV20-1 and TRBJ2-5, with unresolved D. The V end was cut by 3 bases, the J end by 4 bases, with 6 bases between. Germline loops: CDR1 DFQATT, CDR2 SNEGSKA (reference sequence). This CDR3 has 11 amino acids. The CDR3 protein is CSARGGETQYF. CDR3 sequence (DNA): TGCAGTGCTAGGGGCGGAGAGACCCAGTACTTC.

This clonotype came up many times. The rearrangement links TRBV4-1 to TRBJ1-2; D is possibly TRBD1 (5 bases). The CDR3 covers 18 residues. Germline V gives CDR1 MGHRA, CDR2 YSYEKL. Trimming pared 4 bases from V and 5 bases from J, leaving 26 bases between. In DNA, the CDR3 is TGCGCCAGCAGCCTCCCTACGGGGGAACGGAGTTGGGAGTATGGCTACACCTTC. Amino acid sequence: CASSLPTGERSWEYGYTF.

There are many counts of this clonotype. The chain has TRBV28 and TRBJ2-3; TRBD2 aligns across 7 bases. CDR3 size: 16 residues. CDR1 is MDHEN and CDR2 is SYDVKM in the germline V gene. Germline trimming cut 7 bases from V and 5 bases from J; bases unmatched to any gene: 15. The CDR3 sequence: CASNHPGRERGDTQYF. The CDR3 DNA is TGTGCCAGCAATCACCCGGGGCGGGAGAGGGGAGATACGCAGTATTTT.

This clonotype occurred many times. The chain links TRBV7-8 to TRBJ2-1; tentative D call: TRBD1 (6 bases). Trimming stripped 3 bases from V and 3 bases from J, with 12 bases between. Looked up from germline, CDR1 is SGHVS and CDR2 is FQNEAQ. The CDR3 length is 15 residues. CDR3 nucleotides: TGTGCCAGCAGCTTCATGACAGGAAGCTACAATGAGCAGTTCTTC. Protein sequence: CASSFMTGSYNEQFF.

Concerning this clonotype itself: A much larger clone differs by one base, so this may be a read error. This chain uses TRBV4-3 with TRBJ1-6; 7 bases agree with TRBD1. The CDR3 totals 15 residues. Germline V gives CDR1 LGHNA, CDR2 YSLEER. CDR3 nucleotides: TGCGTCAGCAGCCTTAGGACAGGCGGTAATTCACCCCTCCACTTT. Its translation is CVSSLRTGGNSPLHF.

In its sample, this clonotype was seen many times. The chain is built from TRBV11-2 and TRBJ2-5; D not resolved. The germline CDR1 and CDR2 sequences are SGHAT and FQNNGV. This CDR3 comprises 14 residues. Between the trimmed V and J ends, which lost 1 base and 2 bases, there was a span of 8 bases. CDR3 amino acids: CASSLGVRQETQYF. CDR3 nucleotide sequence: TGTGCCAGCAGCTTAGGTGTCAGGCAAGAGACCCAGTACTTC.

The V call is TRBV6-2 or TRBV6-3, the J call TRBJ2-1; the match to TRBD2 covers 9 bases. Losses at the gene ends were 3 bases for V and 9 bases for J; bases not matched to a gene: 3. This CDR3 is 13 amino acids long. CDR1 and CDR2 (germline): MNHEY, SVGEGT. The chain's CDR3 is CASSYSGRGEQFF. CDR3 DNA: TGTGCCAGCAGTTATAGCGGGAGAGGTGAGCAGTTCTTC.

This clonotype showed up many times. The chain recombines TRBV12-3 or TRBV12-4 with TRBJ2-1; 11 bases are shared with TRBD2. After removal of 2 bases from V and 6 bases from J, the junction contained 9 bases not matched to a gene. This CDR3 comprises 17 residues. The CDR3 DNA sequence: TGTGCCAGCAGTTTATTCCTGCTAGCGGGAGGAGTCAATGAGCAGTTCTTC. Translating it yields CASSLFLLAGGVNEQFF.

With regard to this clonotype: The CDR3 does not end in the conserved phenylalanine or tryptophan, so this is likely a read error. This chain uses TRBV28 with TRBJ2-7; D tentatively reads TRBD1 or TRBD2 (5 bases each). Germline loops: CDR1 MDHEN, CDR2 SYDVKM. This CDR3 has 14 amino acids. V dropped 5 bases and J dropped 1 base, with 12 bases sitting between them. CDR3 sequence reads: CASSAREGSYEQYL. Here the CDR3 DNA reads TGTGCCAGCAGTGCCCGAGAGGGGTCCTACGAGCAGTACCTC.

This clonotype was seen repeatedly, ten times or more. V and J are TRBV7-9 and TRBJ2-1; 11 bases line up with TRBD2. The germline gives CDR1 SEHNR, CDR2 FQNEAQ (reference sequence). There are 16 residues in the CDR3. V shed 3 bases, J shed 11 bases, and the junction held 12 bases outside the gene matches. DNA for the CDR3: TGTGCCAGCAGCTTTTCACCGGGACTAGCGGAACCGCAGCAGTTCTTC. Translated, it gives CASSFSPGLAEPQQFF.

This clonotype was observed at least ten times. The junction departs from the called germline gene at one end, perhaps through a read error. The chain is built from TRBV7-9 and TRBJ2-7; possibly TRBD1 for D (6 bases). Germline V lookup: CDR1 SEHNR, CDR2 FQNEAQ (reference sequence). CDR3 size: 15 residues. The chain's CDR3 is CATSARTEGNYEQYF. As DNA, the CDR3 is TGTGCCACCAGCGCGAGGACAGAGGGAAACTACGAGCAGTACTTC.

This clonotype came up many times. The chain has TRBV11-2 and TRBJ2-2; 7 nucleotides agree with TRBD2. Trimming at V came to 5 bases and at J to 7 bases, leaving 10 bases not matched to a gene. The CDR3 has 15 amino acids. CDR1 is SGHAT, CDR2 FQNNGV, per germline. The chain's CDR3 is CASSPLLGGDGELFF. The CDR3, as DNA: TGTGCCAGCAGCCCTCTCTTGGGGGGGGACGGGGAGCTGTTTTTT.

This clonotype was picked up a small number of times. CDR3 DNA: TGTGCCAGCAGCCCCGTTCGGGGGACGGAGACCCAGTACTTC. It specifies CASSPVRGTETQYF. The genes are TRBV9 and TRBJ2-5, with D possibly matching TRBD2 (6 bases). With 4 bases removed from V and 5 bases from J, the gap between germline ends came to 15 bases. Germline CDR1 and CDR2: SGDLS and YYNGEE. The CDR3 loop spans 14 amino acids.

This clonotype came up many times. This chain connects TRBV7-2 to TRBJ1-1, with D possibly being TRBD1 (5 bases). The V end lost 5 bases, the J end lost 3 bases, and 10 bases lay between the germline ends. CDR3 length equals 13 residues. The V gene's germline CDR1 is SGHTA and CDR2 FQGNSA. This chain's CDR3 is CASSDGAHTEAFF. The CDR3 coding sequence is TGTGCCAGCAGCGACGGGGCCCACACTGAAGCTTTCTTT. Looking up the rest from reference TRBV7-2 and TRBJ1-1 gives the full variable domain: GAGVSQSPSNKVTEKGKDVELRCDPISGHTALYWYRQSLGQGLEFLIYFQGNSAPDKSGLPSDRFSAERTGGSVSTLTIQRTQQEDSAVYLCASSDGAHTEAFFGQGTRLTVV.

The V call is TRBV10-3, the J call TRBJ2-1; 8 bases map to TRBD2. From germline, CDR1 is ENHRY and CDR2 SYGVKD. V shed 9 bases, J shed 7 bases, and the junction held 5 bases outside the gene matches. This CDR3 has 12 amino acids. The CDR3: CAISGRVNEQFF. CDR3 nucleotides: TGTGCCATAAGCGGGAGAGTGAATGAGCAGTTCTTC.

This chain links TRBV7-6 with TRBJ2-3; unclear D gene. Germline CDR1 reads SGHVS; CDR2 reads FNYEAQ. The V gene lost 4 bases and the J gene lost 2 bases, with 13 bases spanning the gap. The CDR3 loop spans 15 amino acids. The CDR3 DNA is TGTGCCAGCAGCTCAAACGCTATCAACACAGATACGCAGTATTTT. Translated, it gives CASSSNAINTDTQYF.

This clonotype was seen a few times. The gene calls are TRBV20-1 and TRBJ1-1, with a possible D match to TRBD1 (5 bases). The CDR3 spans 15 residues. Germline CDR1 is DFQATT and CDR2 is SNEGSKA (reference sequence). V shed 6 bases and J shed 6 bases, with 23 bases lying between them. As DNA, the CDR3 is TGCAGTGCCCGACCTCCTTCAGGGAACCTCGCTGAAGCTTTCTTT. Encoded protein: CSARPPSGNLAEAFF.

V is TRBV4-3 and J is TRBJ2-2; 7 bases map to TRBD2. Germline values: CDR1 LGHNA, CDR2 YSLEER. J was trimmed by 6 bases and V by 2 bases; bases with no gene match: 3. The CDR3 has 14 residues. CDR3 protein: CASSQSGAPGELFF. CDR3 coding DNA: TGCGCCAGCAGCCAAAGCGGGGCCCCCGGGGAGCTGTTTTTT.

V usage is TRBV15 and J usage is TRBJ1-5, with 8 nucleotides matching TRBD1. Germline V gene data show CDR1 as LNHNV and CDR2 as YYDKDF (reference sequence). The V and J ends lost 8 bases and 1 base, in that order; junction bases with no gene match: 4. This CDR3 region has 14 residues. The CDR3, as DNA: TGTGCCACCGGACAGGGCGACAGCAATCAGCCCCAGCATTTT. Translated: CATGQGDSNQPQHF.